The 9 T cell receptor beta chains listed next were all sequenced from one sample in a study of blood T cell repertoires in COVID-19 (dated by TCRdb to 2018 to 2021). Library generation was performed with the immunoSEQ multiplex PCR assay. The clones in this table, taken by TCRdb from immuneACCESS, are in-frame only. Not every clone is retained; where verified, under half of the shortfall comes from an unresolved V gene, and the cause of the rest is unknown. The sample table holds about 150,000 clones, of which roughly 78% were seen once. The ten most abundant clones make up roughly 15% of the sample. Sequencing was performed on peripheral blood. These TCRs come from a human donor with acute or convalescent COVID-19. The donor label of this sample is uncertain.

This clone was observed once. The J gene is TRBJ1-3, the V gene TRBV30; D not certain. This CDR3 is 14 amino acids long. Germline V gives CDR1 GTSNPN, CDR2 SVGIG (reference sequence). Trimming stripped 2 bases from V and 2 bases from J, with 10 bases between. CDR3 DNA: TGTGCCTGGAGTCCGACCCAGGCTGGAAACACCATATATTTT. This translates into CAWSPTQAGNTIYF.

The rearrangement joins TRBV12-3 or TRBV12-4 to TRBJ1-1; D possibly corresponds to TRBD1 (5 bases). The CDR3 consists of 12 residues. The V end lost 7 bases, the J end lost 3 bases, and 9 bases lay between the germline ends. The CDR3, as DNA: TGTGCCAGCAATCGGGGGGACACTGAAGCTTTCTTT. Translation: CASNRGDTEAFF.

The chain employs TRBV20-1 and TRBJ1-5; D perhaps matches TRBD1 (5 bases). Trimming cost V 3 bases and J 5 bases, with 11 bases left between them. The CDR3 has 13 residues. The germline V gene has CDR1 DFQATT and CDR2 SNEGSKA (reference sequence). The CDR3 is CSASPRRDQPQHF. The CDR3 nucleotides read TGCAGTGCTAGTCCCCGCAGGGATCAGCCCCAGCATTTT.

In its sample, this clone was seen a few times. The chain couples TRBV28 to TRBJ1-5, with D tentatively TRBD1 (5 bases). V lost 11 bases to trimming and J lost 2 bases, with 10 bases between them. The CDR3 contains 12 residues. The germline V gene has CDR1 MDHEN and CDR2 SYDVKM. In DNA form, the CDR3 reads TGTGCCCTTGGGGCAGGCAATCAGCCCCAGCATTTT. Residues: CALGAGNQPQHF. Combining the CDR3 with reference TRBV28 and TRBJ1-5 gives the whole variable domain DVKVTQSSRYLVKRTGEKVFLECVQDMDHENMFWYRQDPGLGLRLIYFSYDVKMKEKGDIPEGYSVSREKKERFSLILESASTNQTSMYLCALGAGNQPQHFGDGTRLSIL.

This clone was observed a single time. This chain links TRBV6-6 with TRBJ2-7; D not certain. Per germline, CDR1 MNHNY and CDR2 SVGAGI (reference sequence). With 0 bases removed from V and 3 bases from J, the gap between germline ends came to 6 bases. This CDR3 region has 13 residues. The CDR3 coding sequence is TGTGCCAGCAGTTACTCGTCTAGCTACGAGCAGTACTTC. As protein: CASSYSSSYEQYF.

This chain uses TRBV30 with TRBJ1-1; tentatively, D is TRBD1 (6 bases). The V gene lost 2 bases and the J gene lost 0 bases, with 10 bases spanning the gap. The germline gives CDR1 GTSNPN, CDR2 SVGIG (reference sequence). This CDR3 spans 14 amino acids. CDR3 loop: CAWSLTGMNTEAFF. The CDR3 DNA reads as TGTGCCTGGAGTTTGACAGGCATGAACACTGAAGCTTTCTTT.

The chain couples TRBV6-2 or TRBV6-3 to TRBJ2-6; TRBD2 agrees at 7 bases. CDR3 size: 17 residues. Germline loops: CDR1 MNHEY, CDR2 SVGEGT. J lost 2 bases, V lost 6 bases, and 10 bases had no gene match. The CDR3 bases are TGTGCCAGCAGCTCACCCTCGGCGGGGGCTGGGGCCAACGTCCTGACTTTC. Its protein is CASSSPSAGAGANVLTF.

The gene calls are TRBV7-2 and TRBJ1-5; D may be TRBD1 (6 bases). CDR3 length equals 18 residues. Trimming removed 5 bases at V and 0 bases at J, with 20 bases between. Per the germline V gene, CDR1 is SGHTA and CDR2 is FQGNSA. CDR3 in DNA: TGTGCCAGCAGCCCTCAGGCAGGGGTAGGGTATAGCAATCAGCCCCAGCATTTT. Its protein product is CASSPQAGVGYSNQPQHF. The whole variable domain, remainder taken from reference TRBV7-2 and TRBJ1-5, is GAGVSQSPSNKVTEKGKDVELRCDPISGHTALYWYRQSLGQGLEFLIYFQGNSAPDKSGLPSDRFSAERTGGSVSTLTIQRTQQEDSAVYLCASSPQAGVGYSNQPQHFGDGTRLSIL.

The sample holds a few counts of this clone. This rearrangement joins TRBV29-1 to TRBJ1-1; a weak D match, TRBD1 (6 bases). Germline CDR1 and CDR2: SQVTM and ANQGSEA. The CDR3 sequence is 13 residues long. V shed 5 bases and J shed 1 base, with 11 bases lying between them. CDR3 coding DNA: TGCAGCGTTCGGACAGCCCCGAACACTGAAGCTTTCTTT. Translating gives CSVRTAPNTEAFF.